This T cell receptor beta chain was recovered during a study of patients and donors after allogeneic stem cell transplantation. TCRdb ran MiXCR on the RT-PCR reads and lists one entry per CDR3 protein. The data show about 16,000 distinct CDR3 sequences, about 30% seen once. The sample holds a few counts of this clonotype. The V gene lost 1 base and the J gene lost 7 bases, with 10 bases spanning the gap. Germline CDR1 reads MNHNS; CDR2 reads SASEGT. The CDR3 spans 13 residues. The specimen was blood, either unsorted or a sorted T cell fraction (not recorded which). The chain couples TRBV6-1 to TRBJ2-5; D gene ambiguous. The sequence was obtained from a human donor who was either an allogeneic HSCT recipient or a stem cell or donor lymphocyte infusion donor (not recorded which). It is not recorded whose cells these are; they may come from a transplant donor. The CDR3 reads CASSEGLVGTQYF. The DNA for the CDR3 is TGTGCCAGCAGTGAAGGGTTGGTGGGGACCCAGTACTTC.